The 11 T cell receptor beta chains below were found in one sample sequenced in a study of vaccination and CD4 T cells after COVID-19. Time point reported: late sampling 161 to 241 days after vaccination in a few convalescent patients. Each CDR3 protein is one row after TCRdb ran MiXCR on the PCR reads. This sample has around 30,000 distinct CDR3 sequences, with 50% found just once. This specimen was CD4+ T cells from blood, taken about 7 months after SARS-CoV-2 vaccination. The receptor set was obtained from a human donor who had recovered from COVID-19.

This sequence joins TRBV6-5 and TRBJ2-3, with 8 nucleotides matching TRBD2. Germline trimming cut 0 bases from V and 0 bases from J; bases unmatched to any gene: 2. Germline-derived CDR1 and CDR2 are MNHEY and SVGAGI. The CDR3 has 16 amino acids. The CDR3 is CASSYSRGASTDTQYF. DNA for the CDR3: TGTGCCAGCAGTTACTCGCGGGGGGCTAGCACAGATACGCAGTATTTT.

The CDR3 here is CATSRDTTGSQPQHF. The CDR3 DNA follows: TGTGCCACCAGCAGAGATACAACAGGATCTCAGCCCCAGCATTTT. The V and J genes are TRBV15 and TRBJ1-5, with a possible D match to TRBD1 (5 bases). Germline V lookup: CDR1 LNHNV, CDR2 YYDKDF (reference sequence). V lost 0 bases and J lost 6, with 12 bases in between. The CDR3 contains 15 residues. Drawing the rest from reference TRBV15 and TRBJ1-5, the complete variable domain is DAMVIQNPRYQVTQFGKPVTLSCSQTLNHNVMYWYQQKSSQAPKLLFHYYDKDFNNEADTPDNFQSRRPNTSFCFLDIRSPGLGDTAMYLCATSRDTTGSQPQHFGDGTRLSIL.

This chain links TRBV7-9 with TRBJ2-7, with 7 bases identical to TRBD1. Germline V gene data show CDR1 as SEHNR and CDR2 as FQNEAQ (reference sequence). This CDR3 has 14 residues. After removal of 7 bases from V and 3 bases from J, the junction contained 9 bases not matched to a gene. In DNA form, the CDR3 reads TGTGCCAGCACCATTACCGGGACAGACTACGAGCAGTACTTC. Amino acid sequence: CASTITGTDYEQYF. Drawing the rest from reference TRBV7-9 and TRBJ2-7, the complete variable domain is DTGVSQNPRHKITKRGQNVTFRCDPISEHNRLYWYRQTLGQGPEFLTYFQNEAQLEKSRLLSDRFSAERPKGSFSTLEIQRTEQGDSAMYLCASTITGTDYEQYFGPGTRLTVT.

The chain recombines TRBV7-3 with TRBJ2-7; D is unresolved. The germline gives CDR1 SGHTA, CDR2 FQGTGA. This CDR3 region has 13 residues. With 2 bases removed from V and 7 bases from J, the gap between germline ends came to 12 bases. The CDR3 region is CASSLSSIGEQYF. In nucleotides, the CDR3 is TGTGCCAGCAGCTTATCCAGTATTGGTGAGCAGTACTTC.

V gene TRBV7-3 combines with J gene TRBJ2-7, with 9 bases matching TRBD1. Germline lookup yields CDR1 SGHTA and CDR2 FQGTGA. This CDR3 region has 15 residues. V lost 4 bases to trimming and J lost 6 bases; unmatched junction nucleotides: 10. In DNA, the CDR3 is TGTGCCAGCAGCTCCCAGCCAGGGACAGGGAGCGAGCAGTACTTC. Residues: CASSSQPGTGSEQYF.

The V call is TRBV5-4, the J call TRBJ2-5, with TRBD1 identical over 11 bases. The V gene's germline CDR1 is SGHNT and CDR2 YYREEE (reference sequence). The CDR3 sequence is 19 residues long. V gave up 9 bases and J gave up 5 bases; unmatched junction bases: 24. CDR3 DNA: TGTGCCACCAATTCGGACAGGGGGCGTGGCGGGAGCAAGGGGGAGACCCAGTACTTC. It is translated as CATNSDRGRGGSKGETQYF. Complete variable domain (other parts from reference TRBV5-4 and TRBJ2-5): ETGVTQSPTHLIKTRGQQVTLRCSSQSGHNTVSWYQQALGQGPQFIFQYYREEENGRGNFPPRFSGLQFPNYSSELNVNALELDDSALYLCATNSDRGRGGSKGETQYFGPGTRLLVL.

The chain is built from TRBV29-1 and TRBJ2-5; D remains ambiguous. V shed 5 bases and J shed 4 bases, with 2 bases lying between them. The CDR3 runs to 9 residues. Germline lookup yields CDR1 SQVTM and CDR2 ANQGSEA. The DNA of the CDR3 is TGCAGCGTTAGAGAGACCCAGTACTTC. Encoded protein: CSVRETQYF.

This chain joins TRBV7-2 and TRBJ2-1, with 14 bases that match TRBD2. CDR1 is SGHTA, CDR2 FQGNSA, per germline. This CDR3 region has 15 residues. With V trimmed by 5 bases and J by 7 bases, 4 bases remained unmatched. CDR3 loop: CASSSGLAGGNEQFF. Here the CDR3 DNA reads TGTGCCAGCAGCAGCGGACTAGCGGGAGGAAATGAGCAGTTCTTC.

J is TRBJ1-2 and V is TRBV27; the match to TRBD1 covers 8 bases. There are 15 residues in the CDR3. Trimming cost V 5 bases and J 7 bases; bases outside gene matches: 12. The germline CDR1 and CDR2 sequences are MNHEY and SMNVEV (reference sequence). The CDR3 here is CASSPSSDREVGYTF. DNA of the CDR3: TGTGCCAGCAGTCCGAGCTCGGACAGGGAAGTTGGCTACACCTTC.

This clonotype was seen only once. This chain uses TRBV7-6 with TRBJ2-1; 12 positions match TRBD2. This CDR3 has 20 amino acids. The germline CDR1 and CDR2 sequences are SGHVS and FNYEAQ. Losses at the gene ends were 1 base for V and 6 bases for J; bases not matched to a gene: 16. The CDR3 region has the DNA TGTGCCAGCAGCTTAGGTACGGGATCTTCTAGCGGGAGGGCCCGCAATGAGCAGTTCTTC. Its protein is CASSLGTGSSSGRARNEQFF.

J is TRBJ2-5 and V is TRBV11-2; D remains unclear. The CDR3 has 14 amino acids. Trimming took off 8 bases at V and 2 bases at J, with 15 bases between the two ends. CDR1 is SGHAT, CDR2 FQNNGV, per germline. Here the CDR3 DNA reads TGTGCCAGCCTTGATAGGCGAACGCAAGAGACCCAGTACTTC. It yields the protein CASLDRRTQETQYF.